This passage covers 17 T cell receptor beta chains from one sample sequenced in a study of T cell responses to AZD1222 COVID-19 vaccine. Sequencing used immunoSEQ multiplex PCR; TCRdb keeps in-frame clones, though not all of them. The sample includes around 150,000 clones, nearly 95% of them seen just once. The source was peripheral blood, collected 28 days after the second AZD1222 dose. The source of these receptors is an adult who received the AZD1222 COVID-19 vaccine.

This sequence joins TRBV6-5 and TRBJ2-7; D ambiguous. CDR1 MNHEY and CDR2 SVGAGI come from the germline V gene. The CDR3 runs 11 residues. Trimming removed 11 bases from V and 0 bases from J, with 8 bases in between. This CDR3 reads CACAGSYEQYF. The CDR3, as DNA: TGTGCCTGTGCTGGCTCCTACGAGCAGTACTTC.

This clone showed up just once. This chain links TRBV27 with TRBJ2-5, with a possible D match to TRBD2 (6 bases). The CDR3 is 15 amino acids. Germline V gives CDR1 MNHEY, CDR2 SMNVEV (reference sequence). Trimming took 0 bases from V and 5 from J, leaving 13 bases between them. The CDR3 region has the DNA TGTGCCAGCAGTTTATCCCTATCGGGGAGGGAGACCCAGTACTTC. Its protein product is CASSLSLSGRETQYF.

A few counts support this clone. CDR3 in DNA: TGTGCCAGCAGCTTGGGGGGGAACACTGAAGCTTTCTTT. It specifies CASSLGGNTEAFF. This chain connects TRBV5-5 to TRBJ1-1; D is undetermined. The germline gives CDR1 SGHKS, CDR2 YYEKEE (reference sequence). The CDR3 has 13 residues. With 0 bases removed from V and 1 base from J, the gap between germline ends came to 4 bases.

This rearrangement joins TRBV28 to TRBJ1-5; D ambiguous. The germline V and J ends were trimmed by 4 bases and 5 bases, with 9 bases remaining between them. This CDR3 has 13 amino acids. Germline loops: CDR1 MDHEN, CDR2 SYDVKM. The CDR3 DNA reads TGTGCCAGCAGTTATGAAGGGTATCAGCCCCAGCATTTT. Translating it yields CASSYEGYQPQHF.

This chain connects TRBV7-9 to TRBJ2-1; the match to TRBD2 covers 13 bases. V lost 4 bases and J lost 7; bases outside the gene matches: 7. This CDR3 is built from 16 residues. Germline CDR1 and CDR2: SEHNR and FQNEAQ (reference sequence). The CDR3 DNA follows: TGTGCCAGCAGCTCCTGGACTAGCGGGAGAAGGAATGAGCAGTTCTTC. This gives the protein CASSSWTSGRRNEQFF.

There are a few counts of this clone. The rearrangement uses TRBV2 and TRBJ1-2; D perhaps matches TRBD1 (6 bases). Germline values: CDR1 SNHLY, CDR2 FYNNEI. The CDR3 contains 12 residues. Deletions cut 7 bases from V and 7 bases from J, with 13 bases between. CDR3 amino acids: CASKIQGSGYTF. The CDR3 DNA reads TGTGCCAGCAAGATACAGGGCTCTGGCTACACCTTC.

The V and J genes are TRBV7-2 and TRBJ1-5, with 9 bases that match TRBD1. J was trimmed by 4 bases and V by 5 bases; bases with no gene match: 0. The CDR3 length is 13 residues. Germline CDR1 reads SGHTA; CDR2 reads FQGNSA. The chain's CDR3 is CASSGTGNQPQHF. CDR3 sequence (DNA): TGTGCCAGCAGCGGGACAGGGAATCAGCCCCAGCATTTT.

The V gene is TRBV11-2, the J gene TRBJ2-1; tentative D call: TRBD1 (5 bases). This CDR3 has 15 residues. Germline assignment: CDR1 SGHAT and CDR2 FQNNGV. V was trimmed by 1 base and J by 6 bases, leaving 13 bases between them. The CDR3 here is CASSLGAGISNEQFF. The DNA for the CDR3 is TGTGCCAGCAGCTTAGGGGCAGGGATTAGCAATGAGCAGTTCTTC.

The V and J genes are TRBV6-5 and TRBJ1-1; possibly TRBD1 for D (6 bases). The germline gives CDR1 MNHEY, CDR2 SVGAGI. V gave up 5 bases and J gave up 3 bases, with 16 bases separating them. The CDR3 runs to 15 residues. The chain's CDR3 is CASSMTGSVDTEAFF. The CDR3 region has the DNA TGTGCCAGCAGTATGACAGGTTCAGTAGACACTGAAGCTTTCTTT.

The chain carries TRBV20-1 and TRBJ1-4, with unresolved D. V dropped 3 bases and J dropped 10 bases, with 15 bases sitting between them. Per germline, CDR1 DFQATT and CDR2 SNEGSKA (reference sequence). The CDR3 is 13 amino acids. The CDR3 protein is CSASAPNNVKLFF. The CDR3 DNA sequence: TGCAGTGCTAGTGCCCCGAACAACGTAAAACTGTTTTTT.

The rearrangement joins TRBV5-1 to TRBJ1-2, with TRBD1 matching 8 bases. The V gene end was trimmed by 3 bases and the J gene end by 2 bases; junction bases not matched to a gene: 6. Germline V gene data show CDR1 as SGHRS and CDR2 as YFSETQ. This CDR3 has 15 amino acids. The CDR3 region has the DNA TGCGCCAGCAGCTCGCAGGGGGCAGTAAACTATGGCTACACCTTC. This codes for CASSSQGAVNYGYTF.

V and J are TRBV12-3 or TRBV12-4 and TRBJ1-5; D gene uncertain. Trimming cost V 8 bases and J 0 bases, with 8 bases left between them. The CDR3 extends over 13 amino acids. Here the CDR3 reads CASLENSNQPQHF. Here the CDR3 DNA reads TGTGCCAGCCTTGAGAATAGCAATCAGCCCCAGCATTTT.

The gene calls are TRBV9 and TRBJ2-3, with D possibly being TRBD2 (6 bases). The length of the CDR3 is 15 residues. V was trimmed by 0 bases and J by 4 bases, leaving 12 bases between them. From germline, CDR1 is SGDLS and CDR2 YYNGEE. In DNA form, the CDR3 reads TGTGCCAGCAGCGTAGAGGAGGGAGCCGCAGATACGCAGTATTTT. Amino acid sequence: CASSVEEGAADTQYF.

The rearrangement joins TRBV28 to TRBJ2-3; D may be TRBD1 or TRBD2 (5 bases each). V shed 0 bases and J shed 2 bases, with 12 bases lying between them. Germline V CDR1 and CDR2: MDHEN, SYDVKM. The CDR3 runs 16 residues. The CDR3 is CASSLWGDDNTDTQYF. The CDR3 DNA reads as TGTGCCAGCAGTTTATGGGGGGATGACAACACAGATACGCAGTATTTT.

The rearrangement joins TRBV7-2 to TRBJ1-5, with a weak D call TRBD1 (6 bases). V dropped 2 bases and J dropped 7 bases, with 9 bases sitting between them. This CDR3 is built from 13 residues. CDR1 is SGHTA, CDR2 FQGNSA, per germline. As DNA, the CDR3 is TGTGCCAGCAGCTTACGCAGGGGACAGCCCCAGCATTTT. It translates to CASSLRRGQPQHF.

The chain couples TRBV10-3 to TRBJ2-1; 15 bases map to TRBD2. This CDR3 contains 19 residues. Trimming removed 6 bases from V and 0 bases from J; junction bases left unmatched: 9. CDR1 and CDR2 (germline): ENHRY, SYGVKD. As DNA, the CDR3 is TGTGCCATCAGGTCCGGCGGGACTAGCGGGAGGAGCTCCTACAATGAGCAGTTCTTC. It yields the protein CAIRSGGTSGRSSYNEQFF.

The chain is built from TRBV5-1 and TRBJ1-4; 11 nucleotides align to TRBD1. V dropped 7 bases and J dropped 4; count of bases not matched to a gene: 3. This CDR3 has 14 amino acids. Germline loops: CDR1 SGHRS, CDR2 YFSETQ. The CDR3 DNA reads TGCGCCAGCGGGACAGGGGGAAGTAATGAAAAACTGTTTTTT. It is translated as CASGTGGSNEKLFF.